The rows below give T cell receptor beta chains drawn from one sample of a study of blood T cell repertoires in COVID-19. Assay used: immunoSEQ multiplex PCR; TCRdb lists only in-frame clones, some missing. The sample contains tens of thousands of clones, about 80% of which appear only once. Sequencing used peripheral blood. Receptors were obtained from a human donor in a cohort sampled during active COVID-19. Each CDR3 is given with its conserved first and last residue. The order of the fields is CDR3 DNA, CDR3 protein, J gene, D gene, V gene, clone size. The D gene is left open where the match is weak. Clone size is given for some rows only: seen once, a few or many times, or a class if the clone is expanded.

CDR3 DNA: TGTGCCAGCAGCTACAGGGGCTTCCGGGCGGGTGAGCAGTTCTTC
CDR3 protein: CASSYRGFRAGEQFF
J gene: TRBJ2-1
D gene: TRBD1
V gene: TRBV5-6
clone size: -

CDR3 DNA: TGTGCCAGCAGTTACTCGACGGGACTAGCGAATGAGCAGTTCTTC
CDR3 protein: CASSYSTGLANEQFF
J gene: TRBJ2-1
D gene: TRBD2
V gene: TRBV6-5
clone size: -

CDR3 DNA: TGTGCCAGCTCACCTTTTCGGACAGGGATGAACACTGAAGCTTTCTTT
CDR3 protein: CASSPFRTGMNTEAFF
J gene: TRBJ1-1
D gene: TRBD1
V gene: TRBV18
clone size: -

CDR3 DNA: TGTGCCAGCAGCTTATTGGCGGGGCCCCAGCATTTT
CDR3 protein: CASSLLAGPQHF
J gene: TRBJ1-5
D gene: -
V gene: TRBV7-9
clone size: medium-sized

CDR3 DNA: TGTGCCAGCAGCTCCCCACGGACAGGGGTAAGCTCTGGGGCCAACGTCCTGACTTTC
CDR3 protein: CASSSPRTGVSSGANVLTF
J gene: TRBJ2-6
D gene: TRBD1
V gene: TRBV9
clone size: -

CDR3 DNA: TGTGCCAGCACGCAGGGGGCGTACGGGGAGCTGTTTTTT
CDR3 protein: CASTQGAYGELFF
J gene: TRBJ2-2
D gene: TRBD1
V gene: TRBV6-5
clone size: -

CDR3 DNA: TGTGCCAGCAGTTCGTGGGGAGCGACAGGATTCTACGAGCAGTACTTC
CDR3 protein: CASSSWGATGFYEQYF
J gene: TRBJ2-7
D gene: -
V gene: TRBV28
clone size: -

CDR3 DNA: TGTGCCAGCAGCCCCGCGGGGAACACCGGGGAGCTGTTTTTT
CDR3 protein: CASSPAGNTGELFF
J gene: TRBJ2-2
D gene: -
V gene: TRBV7-3
clone size: once

CDR3 DNA: TGTGCCAGTAGTATGTGGACAACGGAGCAGTTCTTC
CDR3 protein: CASSMWTTEQFF
J gene: TRBJ2-1
D gene: -
V gene: TRBV19
clone size: -

CDR3 DNA: TGTGCCAGCAGTCGTTGGGGGGTGGATGGCAATGAGCAGTTCTTC
CDR3 protein: CASSRWGVDGNEQFF
J gene: TRBJ2-1
D gene: -
V gene: TRBV7-3
clone size: -

CDR3 DNA: TGTGCCAGCAGCCCTAGACAGGGGATGGGCACCGGGGAGCTGTTTTTT
CDR3 protein: CASSPRQGMGTGELFF
J gene: TRBJ2-2
D gene: TRBD1
V gene: TRBV5-4
clone size: -

CDR3 DNA: TGTGCCAGCAGCAGGGCGGGTGCTGGGGGCTACACCTTC
CDR3 protein: CASSRAGAGGYTF
J gene: TRBJ1-2
D gene: -
V gene: TRBV5-6
clone size: -

CDR3 DNA: TGTGCCAGCGGATCCGGACAGGCGAACAATGAGCAGTTCTTC
CDR3 protein: CASGSGQANNEQFF
J gene: TRBJ2-1
D gene: TRBD1
V gene: TRBV2
clone size: -

CDR3 DNA: TGCAGTGCTAGTGACGGAGAACCCTACAATGAGCAGTTCTTC
CDR3 protein: CSASDGEPYNEQFF
J gene: TRBJ2-1
D gene: -
V gene: TRBV20-1
clone size: once

CDR3 DNA: TGTGCCAGCAGTCTGCGAGAGGACAGGTCCTTC
CDR3 protein: CASSLREDRSF
J gene: TRBJ2-7
D gene: TRBD1
V gene: TRBV27
clone size: -

CDR3 DNA: TGCAGCGTTTCCGGGACTAGTAAAGAGACCCAGTACTTC
CDR3 protein: CSVSGTSKETQYF
J gene: TRBJ2-5
D gene: TRBD2
V gene: TRBV29-1
clone size: -

CDR3 DNA: TGTGCCAGCAGCTTAGGCGACAGGGTGGTCCCGATTGGCGAAAAACTGTTTTTT
CDR3 protein: CASSLGDRVVPIGEKLFF
J gene: TRBJ1-4
D gene: TRBD1
V gene: TRBV7-8
clone size: -

CDR3 DNA: TGTGCCAGCAGCTCGCCCGAACAGGGAAGGGGCGGGGAGCTGTTTTTT
CDR3 protein: CASSSPEQGRGGELFF
J gene: TRBJ2-2
D gene: -
V gene: TRBV7-9
clone size: -

CDR3 DNA: TGTGCCAGTAGTAGCGACGGGAACTACGAGCAGTACTTC
CDR3 protein: CASSSDGNYEQYF
J gene: TRBJ2-7
D gene: -
V gene: TRBV19
clone size: -

CDR3 DNA: TGCAGCGTCGACCGGCCTCAGGGCACAGATACGCAGTATTTT
CDR3 protein: CSVDRPQGTDTQYF
J gene: TRBJ2-3
D gene: -
V gene: TRBV29-1
clone size: few

CDR3 DNA: TGTGCCAGCTCCACTAGCACCAACATTCAGTACTTC
CDR3 protein: CASSTSTNIQYF
J gene: TRBJ2-4
D gene: -
V gene: TRBV12-3/TRBV12-4
clone size: -

CDR3 DNA: TGTGCCAGCAGTGTGAGGAATAACTATGGCTACACCTTC
CDR3 protein: CASSVRNNYGYTF
J gene: TRBJ1-2
D gene: -
V gene: TRBV2
clone size: few

CDR3 DNA: TGTGCCAGCAGCTCCCCCCATAGGACAGCCGGGGAGCTGTTTTTT
CDR3 protein: CASSSPHRTAGELFF
J gene: TRBJ2-2
D gene: -
V gene: TRBV27
clone size: once

CDR3 DNA: TGTGCCAGCAGCTCCGGAACAGGGGGCAGAGAGACCCAGTACTTC
CDR3 protein: CASSSGTGGRETQYF
J gene: TRBJ2-5
D gene: TRBD1
V gene: TRBV5-5
clone size: -

CDR3 DNA: TGTGCCAGTAGTATCCCAGGACAGGCCTTCTATGGCTACACCTTC
CDR3 protein: CASSIPGQAFYGYTF
J gene: TRBJ1-2
D gene: TRBD1
V gene: TRBV19
clone size: -

CDR3 DNA: TGTGCCAGCAGCGCCCATCCGGGACTAGAAATAGACGATGAGCAGTTCTTC
CDR3 protein: CASSAHPGLEIDDEQFF
J gene: TRBJ2-1
D gene: TRBD2
V gene: TRBV9
clone size: few

CDR3 DNA: TGTGCCAGCAGCTTGGGCGGGGGGGCCAGGGAGCTGTTTTTT
CDR3 protein: CASSLGGGARELFF
J gene: TRBJ2-2
D gene: TRBD2
V gene: TRBV7-2
clone size: few

CDR3 DNA: TGTGCCAGCAGCTTCACTAGCGGGGGGGCTGGAACCGGGGAGCTGTTTTTT
CDR3 protein: CASSFTSGGAGTGELFF
J gene: TRBJ2-2
D gene: TRBD2
V gene: TRBV5-4
clone size: few

CDR3 DNA: TGTGCCAGCTCACCGCGGGGCCAGGGCCACGAGCAGTACTTC
CDR3 protein: CASSPRGQGHEQYF
J gene: TRBJ2-7
D gene: -
V gene: TRBV18
clone size: once

CDR3 DNA: TGTGCCAGCAGCTTGGCACGGGGGAACACAGATACGCAGTATTTT
CDR3 protein: CASSLARGNTDTQYF
J gene: TRBJ2-3
D gene: -
V gene: TRBV5-4
clone size: -

CDR3 DNA: TGCGCCAGCAGCCAAGAGAGGGGAAACACCATATATTTT
CDR3 protein: CASSQERGNTIYF
J gene: TRBJ1-3
D gene: -
V gene: TRBV4-1
clone size: -

CDR3 DNA: TGCGCCAGCAGCCCGGCGGCACACTCCTACAATGAGCAGTTCTTC
CDR3 protein: CASSPAAHSYNEQFF
J gene: TRBJ2-1
D gene: -
V gene: TRBV5-1
clone size: -

CDR3 DNA: TGTGCCAGCAGTTACCGGCAGGGGGCCACTAACTATGGCTACACCTTC
CDR3 protein: CASSYRQGATNYGYTF
J gene: TRBJ1-2
D gene: TRBD1
V gene: TRBV6-2/TRBV6-3
clone size: -

CDR3 DNA: TGTGCCAGCACCCCCCGGGGCGGGGGCGCCGTTTACGAGCAGTACTTC
CDR3 protein: CASTPRGGGAVYEQYF
J gene: TRBJ2-7
D gene: -
V gene: TRBV28
clone size: once

CDR3 DNA: TGTGCCACCAGTGATTTAAGAGCGGGGGCCGATACGCAGTATTTT
CDR3 protein: CATSDLRAGADTQYF
J gene: TRBJ2-3
D gene: TRBD2
V gene: TRBV24-1
clone size: -

CDR3 DNA: TGTGCCAGCAGCCAAACAGGGTGGCTTACGGACACTGAAGCTTTCTTT
CDR3 protein: CASSQTGWLTDTEAFF
J gene: TRBJ1-1
D gene: -
V gene: TRBV4-2
clone size: -

CDR3 DNA: TGTGCCAGCAGTGTGCCCAGTTACAATGAGCAGTTCTTC
CDR3 protein: CASSVPSYNEQFF
J gene: TRBJ2-1
D gene: -
V gene: TRBV2
clone size: -

CDR3 DNA: TGTGCCAGCAGCTTGGGGCAGGGGCGGATCGAGCAGTACTTC
CDR3 protein: CASSLGQGRIEQYF
J gene: TRBJ2-7
D gene: -
V gene: TRBV5-6
clone size: -

CDR3 DNA: TGTGCCAGCAGCTTGGGTAGGGGCCCCTACGAGCAGTACTTC
CDR3 protein: CASSLGRGPYEQYF
J gene: TRBJ2-7
D gene: -
V gene: TRBV11-3
clone size: -

CDR3 DNA: TGTGCCAGCAGCCCCTACGGACAGGGCCTTTTTTATAGCAATCAGCCCCAGCATTTT
CDR3 protein: CASSPYGQGLFYSNQPQHF
J gene: TRBJ1-5
D gene: TRBD1
V gene: TRBV11-2
clone size: -

CDR3 DNA: TGCGCCAGCAGCCAATCTGGGGGGTTCACTGAAGCTTTCTTT
CDR3 protein: CASSQSGGFTEAFF
J gene: TRBJ1-1
D gene: -
V gene: TRBV5-1
clone size: -

CDR3 DNA: TGTGCCATCAGTGAGGGAACAGGGGGCTCTGGAAACACCATATATTTT
CDR3 protein: CAISEGTGGSGNTIYF
J gene: TRBJ1-3
D gene: TRBD1
V gene: TRBV10-3
clone size: -

CDR3 DNA: TGTGCCAGCAGTGAATCACAGGGAGTCGATGGCTACACCTTC
CDR3 protein: CASSESQGVDGYTF
J gene: TRBJ1-2
D gene: -
V gene: TRBV2
clone size: -

CDR3 DNA: TGTGCCAGTAGTATGACAGGGTGGACGAACACTGAAGCTTTCTTT
CDR3 protein: CASSMTGWTNTEAFF
J gene: TRBJ1-1
D gene: TRBD1
V gene: TRBV19
clone size: -

CDR3 DNA: TGTGCCAGCAGCTTGCAGGGGACAGGGTTACTCGAGCAGTACTTC
CDR3 protein: CASSLQGTGLLEQYF
J gene: TRBJ2-7
D gene: TRBD1
V gene: TRBV5-4
clone size: -

CDR3 DNA: TGCGCCAGCAGCTATACAGGGGGCACTACGGCAGATACGCAGTATTTT
CDR3 protein: CASSYTGGTTADTQYF
J gene: TRBJ2-3
D gene: TRBD1
V gene: TRBV5-1
clone size: -

CDR3 DNA: TGTGCCAGCAGTTTGTCTGGGCCATATGGCTACACCTTC
CDR3 protein: CASSLSGPYGYTF
J gene: TRBJ1-2
D gene: -
V gene: TRBV27
clone size: -

CDR3 DNA: TGTGCCAGTAGTATAGTAGGGGAAAGCTCCTACGAGCAGTACTTC
CDR3 protein: CASSIVGESSYEQYF
J gene: TRBJ2-7
D gene: -
V gene: TRBV19
clone size: -

CDR3 DNA: TGTGCCAGCAGCTTGGCCGGGTACAGGGGTGTGGGTGAGCAGTTCTTC
CDR3 protein: CASSLAGYRGVGEQFF
J gene: TRBJ2-1
D gene: TRBD1
V gene: TRBV5-5
clone size: -

CDR3 DNA: TGTGCCAGCAGCTCACCGGGTAGGGGGCAAGAGACCCAGTACTTC
CDR3 protein: CASSSPGRGQETQYF
J gene: TRBJ2-5
D gene: -
V gene: TRBV5-4
clone size: -

CDR3 DNA: TGCGCCAGCAGCAGAGGTAGCGGGGGTTCCACAGATACGCAGTATTTT
CDR3 protein: CASSRGSGGSTDTQYF
J gene: TRBJ2-3
D gene: TRBD2
V gene: TRBV4-3
clone size: -

CDR3 DNA: TGTGCCAGCAGCTTAGATCTAGCGGGGGGAGAGACCCAGTACTTC
CDR3 protein: CASSLDLAGGETQYF
J gene: TRBJ2-5
D gene: TRBD2
V gene: TRBV7-9
clone size: -

CDR3 DNA: TGTGCCATCAGTGGGGGACAGGTCTATGGCTACACCTTC
CDR3 protein: CAISGGQVYGYTF
J gene: TRBJ1-2
D gene: TRBD1
V gene: TRBV10-3
clone size: -

CDR3 DNA: TGTGCCAGCAGTCAAACAGGGGATTTTTACAATGAGCAGTTCTTC
CDR3 protein: CASSQTGDFYNEQFF
J gene: TRBJ2-1
D gene: TRBD1
V gene: TRBV6-5
clone size: -

CDR3 DNA: TGTGCCACCAGCAGAGAAAAGGTAGCTCTAAACATTCAGTACTTC
CDR3 protein: CATSREKVALNIQYF
J gene: TRBJ2-4
D gene: -
V gene: TRBV15
clone size: few

CDR3 DNA: TGTGCCAGCCACGGACACTCCTCTGGAAACACCATATATTTT
CDR3 protein: CASHGHSSGNTIYF
J gene: TRBJ1-3
D gene: -
V gene: TRBV28
clone size: -

CDR3 DNA: TGTGCCAGCAGTTTTGGGACTAGCGGCCACGAGCAGTACTTC
CDR3 protein: CASSFGTSGHEQYF
J gene: TRBJ2-7
D gene: TRBD2
V gene: TRBV27
clone size: -

CDR3 DNA: TGTGCCAGCAGCCAAGGGACAGGGGTCGGGTTTGAGCAGTTCTTC
CDR3 protein: CASSQGTGVGFEQFF
J gene: TRBJ2-1
D gene: TRBD1
V gene: TRBV3-1/TRBV3-2
clone size: -

CDR3 DNA: TGCGCCAGCAGCCCACTTCTCAACTCTGGAAACACCATATATTTT
CDR3 protein: CASSPLLNSGNTIYF
J gene: TRBJ1-3
D gene: -
V gene: TRBV5-1
clone size: once

CDR3 DNA: TGTGCCAGCAGCTTTAACAGGGCTTACGAGCAGTACTTC
CDR3 protein: CASSFNRAYEQYF
J gene: TRBJ2-7
D gene: -
V gene: TRBV11-3
clone size: -